This section outlines one T cell receptor beta chain sequence together with its context. Its antigen is not known. Produced via immunoSEQ multiplex PCR; TCRdb's table is partial and in-frame only. Of a few thousand clones listed, 64% were seen once; the top ten hold roughly 45%. CDR3 length equals 15 residues. V was pared by 5 bases and J by 5 bases, with 11 bases of the junction left unmatched. Germline assignment: CDR1 SGHAT and CDR2 FQDESV (reference sequence). The data are from a study of CD8 T cell repertoires and HIV-1 epitope variants. Looking at the study overall: Twenty-five autologous and known Gag and Nef epitope variant peptides each stimulated T cells separately. Controls included no peptide, Ebola AY9 epitope, and a CMV, EBV, flu pool. Epitopes were three Gag families plus Nef HW9 and YT9.

The chain uses TRBV11-1 and TRBJ1-1, with 7 nucleotides matching TRBD1. Input material: cultured CD8+ T cells derived from PBMCs. The TCR comes from a male donor with HIV. CDR3 nucleotides: TGTGCCAGCAGCCAGGGGGGCTACGGGAGGACTGAAGCTTTCTTT. Its protein is CASSQGGYGRTEAFF.